This TCR beta chain derives from a study of T cell responses to AZD1222 COVID-19 vaccine (dated by TCRdb to the early 2020s). For context, the study as a whole: TCR sequencing covered roughly 230 trial participants: approximately 200 given two doses of AZD1222 and 26 given two doses of MenACWY control vaccine. Enrollment into the trials was organized by age into subgroups of 18-55, 56-69 and 70-plus years, and those subgroups contained around 150, 28 and 57 TCR-sequenced participants, respectively. Broad study findings and their caveats: Because no day 14 peak-response samples were available, repertoires were characterized only after the peak T cell response. After two AZD1222 doses, spike-specific TCR breadth and depth were significantly higher than at day 0 and than in MenACWY recipients. Conclusions about previously exposed vaccinees are limited because only six or seven AZD1222 recipients were SARS-CoV-2 seropositive at baseline. The 56-69-year group was small, and its depth increase did not reach significance, likely because of low power. The vaccine-associated CD4 TCRs covered the entire spike protein, and the dominant responses fell in regions 160-218 and 743-854. Reportedly, close to half of the unique spike-specific TCRs recognized epitopes lying outside the regions that are mutated in the B.1.351 and B.1.1.7 variants. Participants were mostly white British and included more females than males, and it was suggested by the authors that clonal diversity may have been underestimated.

The CDR3 regions of human TCRbeta chains were analyzed by immunosequencing. Under the source paper's analysis protocol: TCRs in the repertoires were matched against a reference library of SARS-CoV-2-specific TCRs that had been generated with the MIRA antigen-specificity platform. Breadth was defined as the fraction of unique TCRs that were SARS-CoV-2-associated, and depth was defined as the fraction of total T cells that were SARS-CoV-2-associated. Each spike-specific TCR was assigned to its reactive spike region and to a CD4 or CD8 class using the MIRA data. Log10-transformed breadth and depth values were compared by one-way ANOVA with Sidak's multiple comparisons tests. TCRdb's version of the immuneACCESS table is confined to in-frame rearrangements and falls short of the full clone set. An unresolved V gene accounts for under half of the shortfall where checked; the remainder is of unknown origin. Clone size and the V and J calls come from that table; the DNA yielded D and trimming. Recorded for this sample are approximately 110,000 clones; 92% of them occurred a single time. Of the sample, approximately 7.9% falls within the top ten clones.

For this clone: What antigen it recognizes has not been identified. No base qualities exist here, and no much larger clone lies one base off it.

The time point label corresponds to: about 28 days (+/-7) after the second vaccine dose. AZD1222 recipients whose second dose came at about 4 weeks and those whose second dose came at about 12 weeks were combined into one group, since spike-specific TCR depth and breadth did not differ between the two schedules. Samples from vaccinated people were obtained from the UK trials COV001 and COV002, which included a single-blind randomized controlled phase 2/3 trial of AZD1222 (ChAdOx1 nCoV-19) in healthy adults. For TCRbeta chain sequencing, PBMC samples from trial participants were taken at day 0 and at day 28 after the second dose. CDR1 and CDR2 were assigned from the germline V gene (reference sequence) as SEHNR and FQNEAQ. The cysteine opens and the phenylalanine closes a CDR3 of 15 amino acids. CDR3 DNA only is kept here, 45 bases in frame from base 1. V is cut by 1 base and J by 4 bases, and the space between the germline ends is 13 bases.

Specimen: peripheral blood, collected 28 days after the second AZD1222 dose. This sequence uses TRBV7-9 and TRBJ1-2, with the D gene not clear enough to name. The TCR comes from an adult who received the AZD1222 COVID-19 vaccine. CDR3 reads: CASSLEGRVPYGYTF. The nucleotides are TGTGCCAGCAGCTTAGAGGGTCGGGTCCCCTATGGCTACACCTTC.